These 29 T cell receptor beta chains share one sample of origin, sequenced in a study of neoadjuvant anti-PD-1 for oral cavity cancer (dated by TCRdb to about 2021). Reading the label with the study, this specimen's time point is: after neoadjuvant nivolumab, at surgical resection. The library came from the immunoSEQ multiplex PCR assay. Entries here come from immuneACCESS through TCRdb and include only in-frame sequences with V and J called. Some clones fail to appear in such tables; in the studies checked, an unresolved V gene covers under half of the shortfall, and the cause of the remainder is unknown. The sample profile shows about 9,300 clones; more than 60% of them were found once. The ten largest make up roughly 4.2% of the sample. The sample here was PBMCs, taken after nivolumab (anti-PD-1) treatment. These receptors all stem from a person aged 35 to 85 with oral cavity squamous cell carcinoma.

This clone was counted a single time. CDR3 sequence reads: CASSLATSGRQQTQYF. The DNA for the CDR3 is TGTGCCAGCAGTCTCGCGACTAGCGGGAGGCAACAGACCCAGTACTTC. V gene TRBV28 combines with J gene TRBJ2-5; TRBD2 agrees at 13 bases. The CDR3 sequence is 16 residues long. The germline V gene encodes CDR1 MDHEN and CDR2 SYDVKM. V trimming: 5 bases; J trimming: 6 bases; junction bases outside the gene matches: 9.

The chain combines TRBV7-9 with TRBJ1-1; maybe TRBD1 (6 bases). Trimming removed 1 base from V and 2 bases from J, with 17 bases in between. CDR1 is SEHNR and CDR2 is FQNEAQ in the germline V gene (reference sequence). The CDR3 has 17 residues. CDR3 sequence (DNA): TGTGCCAGCAGCTTAGTTCCGGGGGGCGGCAGAAACACTGAAGCTTTCTTT. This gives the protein CASSLVPGGGRNTEAFF.

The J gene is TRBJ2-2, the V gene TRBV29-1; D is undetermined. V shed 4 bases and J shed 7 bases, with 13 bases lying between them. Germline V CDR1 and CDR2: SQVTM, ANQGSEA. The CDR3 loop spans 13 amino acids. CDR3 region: CSVVGTLGGELFF. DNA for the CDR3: TGCAGCGTTGTAGGCACCTTGGGCGGGGAGCTGTTTTTT.

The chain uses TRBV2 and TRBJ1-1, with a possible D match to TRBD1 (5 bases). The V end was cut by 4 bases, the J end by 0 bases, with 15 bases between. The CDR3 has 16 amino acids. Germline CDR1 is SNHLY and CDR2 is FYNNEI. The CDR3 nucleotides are TGTGCCAGCAGTGGCGGGGGGGGAATGATGAACACTGAAGCTTTCTTT. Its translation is CASSGGGGMMNTEAFF.

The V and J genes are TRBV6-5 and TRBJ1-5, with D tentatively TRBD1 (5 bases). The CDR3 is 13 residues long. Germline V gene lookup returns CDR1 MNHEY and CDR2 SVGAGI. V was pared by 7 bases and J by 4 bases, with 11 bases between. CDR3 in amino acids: CASTNGGNQPQHF. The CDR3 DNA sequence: TGTGCCAGCACCAACGGGGGTAATCAGCCCCAGCATTTT.

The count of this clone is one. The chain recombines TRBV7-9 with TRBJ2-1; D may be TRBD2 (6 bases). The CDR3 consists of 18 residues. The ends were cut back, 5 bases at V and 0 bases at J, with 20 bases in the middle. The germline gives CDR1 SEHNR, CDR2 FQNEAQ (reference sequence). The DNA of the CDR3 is TGTGCCAGCAGCCTAGAGGGGTTCACGGGGGACTCCTACAATGAGCAGTTCTTC. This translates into CASSLEGFTGDSYNEQFF. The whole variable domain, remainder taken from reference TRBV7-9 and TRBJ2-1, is DTGVSQNPRHKITKRGQNVTFRCDPISEHNRLYWYRQTLGQGPEFLTYFQNEAQLEKSRLLSDRFSAERPKGSFSTLEIQRTEQGDSAMYLCASSLEGFTGDSYNEQFFGPGTRLTVL.

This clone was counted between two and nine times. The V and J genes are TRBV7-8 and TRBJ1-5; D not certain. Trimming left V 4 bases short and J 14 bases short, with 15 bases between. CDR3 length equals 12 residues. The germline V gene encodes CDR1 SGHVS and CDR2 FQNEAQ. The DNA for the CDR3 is TGTGCCAGCAGCTCCACTGACGGCCGCAAGCATTTT. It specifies CASSSTDGRKHF.

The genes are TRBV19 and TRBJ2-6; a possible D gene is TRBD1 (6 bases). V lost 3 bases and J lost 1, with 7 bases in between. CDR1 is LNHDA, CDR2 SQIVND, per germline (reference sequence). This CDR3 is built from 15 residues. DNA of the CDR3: TGTGCCAGTAGTATCCAGGGGTCTGGGGCCAACGTCCTGACTTTC. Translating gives CASSIQGSGANVLTF.

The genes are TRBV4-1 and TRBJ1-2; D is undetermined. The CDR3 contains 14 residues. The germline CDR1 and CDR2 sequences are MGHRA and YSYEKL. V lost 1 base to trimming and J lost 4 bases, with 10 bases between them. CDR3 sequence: CASSQGELSYGYTF. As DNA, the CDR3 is TGCGCCAGCAGCCAAGGGGAGCTCTCCTATGGCTACACCTTC.

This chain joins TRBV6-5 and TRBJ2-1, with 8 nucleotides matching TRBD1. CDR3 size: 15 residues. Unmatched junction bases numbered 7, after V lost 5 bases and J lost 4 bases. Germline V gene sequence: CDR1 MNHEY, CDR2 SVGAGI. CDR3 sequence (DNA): TGTGCCAGCAGTCCCGGGACAGGAGATTACAATGAGCAGTTCTTC. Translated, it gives CASSPGTGDYNEQFF.

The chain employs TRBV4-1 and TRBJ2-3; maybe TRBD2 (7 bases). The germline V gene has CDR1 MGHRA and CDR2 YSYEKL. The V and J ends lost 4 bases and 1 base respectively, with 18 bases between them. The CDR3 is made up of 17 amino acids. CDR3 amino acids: CASSPGGAGPRTDTQYF. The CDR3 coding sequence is TGCGCCAGCAGCCCTGGGGGGGCGGGTCCTCGCACAGATACGCAGTATTTT.

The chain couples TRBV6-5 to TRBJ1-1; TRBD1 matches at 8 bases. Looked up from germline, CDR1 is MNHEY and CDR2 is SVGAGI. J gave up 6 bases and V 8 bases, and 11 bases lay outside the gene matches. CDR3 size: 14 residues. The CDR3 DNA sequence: TGTGCCAGCGGTGAACGCAGGGGGCCGTCTGAAGCTTTCTTT. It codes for CASGERRGPSEAFF.

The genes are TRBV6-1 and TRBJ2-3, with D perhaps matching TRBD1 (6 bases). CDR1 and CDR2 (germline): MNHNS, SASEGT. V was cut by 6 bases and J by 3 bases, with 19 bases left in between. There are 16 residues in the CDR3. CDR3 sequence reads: CASRERTGYGTDTQYF. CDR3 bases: TGTGCCAGCAGAGAAAGAACAGGGTACGGGACAGATACGCAGTATTTT.

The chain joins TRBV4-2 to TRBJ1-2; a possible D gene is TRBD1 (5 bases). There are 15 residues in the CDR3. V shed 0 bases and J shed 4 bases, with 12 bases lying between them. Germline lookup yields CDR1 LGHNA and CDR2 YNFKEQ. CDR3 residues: CASSQDRAGLYGYTF. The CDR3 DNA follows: TGTGCCAGCAGCCAAGATAGGGCAGGGCTCTATGGCTACACCTTC.

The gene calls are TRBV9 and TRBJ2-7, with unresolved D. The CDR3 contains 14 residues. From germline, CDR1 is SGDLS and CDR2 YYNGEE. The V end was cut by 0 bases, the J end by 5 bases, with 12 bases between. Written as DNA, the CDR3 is TGTGCCAGCAGCGTAGACGGTACCCGTCACGAGCAGTACTTC. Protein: CASSVDGTRHEQYF.

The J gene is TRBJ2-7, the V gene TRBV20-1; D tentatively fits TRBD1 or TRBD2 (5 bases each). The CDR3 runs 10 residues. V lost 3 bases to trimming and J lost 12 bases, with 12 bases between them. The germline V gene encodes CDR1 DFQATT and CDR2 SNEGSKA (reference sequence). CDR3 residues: CSASGLGRYF. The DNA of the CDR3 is TGCAGTGCTAGCGGTCTGGGACGGTACTTC.

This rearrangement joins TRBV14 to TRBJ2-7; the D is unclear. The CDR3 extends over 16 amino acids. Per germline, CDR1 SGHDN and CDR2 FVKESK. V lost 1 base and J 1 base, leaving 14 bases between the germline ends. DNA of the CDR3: TGTGCCAGCAGCCAAGGAACCACGACCTCTTCCTACGAGCAGTACTTC. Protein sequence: CASSQGTTTSSYEQYF. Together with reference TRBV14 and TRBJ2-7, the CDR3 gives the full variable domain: EAGVTQFPSHSVIEKGQTVTLRCDPISGHDNLYWYRRVMGKEIKFLLHFVKESKQDESGMPNNRFLAERTGGTYSTLKVQPAELEDSGVYFCASSQGTTTSSYEQYFGPGTRLTVT.

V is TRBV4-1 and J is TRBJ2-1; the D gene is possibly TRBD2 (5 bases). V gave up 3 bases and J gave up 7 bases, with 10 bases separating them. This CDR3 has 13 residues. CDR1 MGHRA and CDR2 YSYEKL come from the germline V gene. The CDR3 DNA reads TGCGCCAGCAGCCAGTTACTAGTAAATGAGCAGTTCTTC. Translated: CASSQLLVNEQFF.

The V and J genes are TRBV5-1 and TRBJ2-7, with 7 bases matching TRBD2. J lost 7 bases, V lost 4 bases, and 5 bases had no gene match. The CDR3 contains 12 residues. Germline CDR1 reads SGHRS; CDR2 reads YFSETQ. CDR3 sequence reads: CASSPWGGEQYF. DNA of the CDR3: TGCGCCAGCAGCCCTTGGGGGGGGGAGCAGTACTTC.

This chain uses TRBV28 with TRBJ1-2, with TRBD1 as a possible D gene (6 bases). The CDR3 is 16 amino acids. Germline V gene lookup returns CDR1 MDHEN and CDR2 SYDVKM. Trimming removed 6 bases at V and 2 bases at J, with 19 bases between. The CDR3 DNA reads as TGTGCCAGCAGCCCAACGAGGGGGGGAAAAAACTATGGCTACACCTTC. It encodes CASSPTRGGKNYGYTF.

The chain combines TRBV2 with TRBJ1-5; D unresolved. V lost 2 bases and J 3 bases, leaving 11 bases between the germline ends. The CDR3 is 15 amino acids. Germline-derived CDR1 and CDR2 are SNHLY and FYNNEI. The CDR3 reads CASSEQRVLNQPQHF. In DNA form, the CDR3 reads TGTGCCAGCAGTGAACAACGAGTGCTCAATCAGCCCCAGCATTTT.

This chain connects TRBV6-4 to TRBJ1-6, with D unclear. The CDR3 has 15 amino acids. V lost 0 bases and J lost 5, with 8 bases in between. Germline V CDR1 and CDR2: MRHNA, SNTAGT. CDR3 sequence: CASSDSWGNNSPLHF. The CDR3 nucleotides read TGTGCCAGCAGTGACTCTTGGGGAAATAATTCACCCCTCCACTTT.

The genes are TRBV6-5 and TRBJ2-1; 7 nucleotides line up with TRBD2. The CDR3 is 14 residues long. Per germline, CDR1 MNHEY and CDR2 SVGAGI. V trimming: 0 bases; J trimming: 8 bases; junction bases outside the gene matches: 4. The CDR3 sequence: CASSYSATSYEQFF. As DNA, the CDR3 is TGTGCCAGCAGTTACTCGGCGACTAGCTATGAGCAGTTCTTC.

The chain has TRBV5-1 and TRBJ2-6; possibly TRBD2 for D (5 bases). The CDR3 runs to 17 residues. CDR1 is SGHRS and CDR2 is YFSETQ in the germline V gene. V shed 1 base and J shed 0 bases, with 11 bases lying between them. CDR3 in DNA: TGCGCCAGCAGCTTGATAGGGAGACCCTCTGGGGCCAACGTCCTGACTTTC. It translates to CASSLIGRPSGANVLTF.

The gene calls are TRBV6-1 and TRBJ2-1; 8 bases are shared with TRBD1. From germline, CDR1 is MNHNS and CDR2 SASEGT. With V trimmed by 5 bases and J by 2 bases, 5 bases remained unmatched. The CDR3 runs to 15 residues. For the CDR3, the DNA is TGTGCCAGCAGTATGACAGGGGACCCCTACAATGAGCAGTTCTTC. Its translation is CASSMTGDPYNEQFF.

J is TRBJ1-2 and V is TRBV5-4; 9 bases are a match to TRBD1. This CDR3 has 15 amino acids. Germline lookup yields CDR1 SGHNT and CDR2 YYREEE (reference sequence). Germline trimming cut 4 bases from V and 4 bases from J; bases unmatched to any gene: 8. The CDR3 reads CASSKIGTGIYGYTF. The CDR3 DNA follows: TGTGCCAGCAGCAAAATAGGGACAGGGATCTATGGCTACACCTTC.

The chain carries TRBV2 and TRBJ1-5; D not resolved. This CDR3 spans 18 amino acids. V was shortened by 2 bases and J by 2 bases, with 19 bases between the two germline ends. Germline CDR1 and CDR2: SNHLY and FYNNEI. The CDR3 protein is CASSEFAGLASGNQPQHF. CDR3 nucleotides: TGTGCCAGCAGTGAATTCGCAGGCCTCGCGAGCGGCAATCAGCCCCAGCATTTT.

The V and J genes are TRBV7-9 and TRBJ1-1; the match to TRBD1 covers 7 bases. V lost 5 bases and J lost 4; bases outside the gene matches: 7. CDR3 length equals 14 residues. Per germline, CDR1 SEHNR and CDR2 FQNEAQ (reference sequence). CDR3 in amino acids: CASSTLQGITEAFF. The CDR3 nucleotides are TGTGCCAGCAGCACTCTACAGGGGATCACTGAAGCTTTCTTT.

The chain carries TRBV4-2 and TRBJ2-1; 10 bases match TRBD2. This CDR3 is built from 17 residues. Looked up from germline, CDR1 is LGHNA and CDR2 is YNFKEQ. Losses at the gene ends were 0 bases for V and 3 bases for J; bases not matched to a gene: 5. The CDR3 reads CASSQDPQRGGYNEQFF. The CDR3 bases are TGTGCCAGCAGCCAAGATCCCCAGCGGGGGGGCTACAATGAGCAGTTCTTC.